The text below deals with one T cell receptor beta chain. The antigen is unknown. This specimen comes from a study of T cells expressing NK-cell markers. Overall study context: HCMV seropositivity characterized most of the eight sequenced donors, and seronegativity one.

UMI-tagged 5'RACE template switching yielded the TCR beta cDNA. Reprocessing the 5' RACE reads, TCRdb reports a single entry for every CDR3 protein and omits DNA. The specimen's table records about half a million distinct CDR3 sequences. Germline CDR1 and CDR2: MGHRA and YSYEKL. The CDR3 extends over 17 amino acids. General study results and limits: Expanded clones of NKG2C+ T cells had an unclear HCMV specificity. The CD3+CD56-NKG2C+ fraction of a handful of donors was also led by these clonotypes.

V is TRBV4-1 and J is TRBJ2-1; the TRBD2 assignment by TCRdb is unverifiable without DNA. This TCR derives from a woman aged 45-59 years in good health. Material: blood T cells: a sorted CD56 or NKG2C T cell subset, CD4+ or CD8+ T cells, or bulk PBMC T cells (not recorded which). CDR3: CASSPREGAAQRNEQFF.